These 28 T cell receptor beta chains came from one sample sequenced in a study of T cell responses to AZD1222 COVID-19 vaccine. The protocol was immunoSEQ multiplex PCR, while the TCRdb copy is restricted to in-frame clones and leaves out a portion. Of some 130,000 clones in the sample, roughly 90% were seen once. Here the sequenced sample was peripheral blood, taken 28 days after the second AZD1222 dose. All receptors derive from an adult who received the AZD1222 COVID-19 vaccine.

The chain carries TRBV25-1 and TRBJ2-1; D gene ambiguous. The CDR3 totals 11 residues. Trimming removed 6 bases from V and 8 bases from J, with 8 bases in between. Per germline, CDR1 MGHDK and CDR2 SYGVNS. The CDR3 protein is CASSPVYEQFF. CDR3 DNA: TGTGCCAGCAGCCCCGTATATGAGCAGTTCTTC. Full variable domain (rest looked up from reference TRBV25-1 and TRBJ2-1): EADIYQTPRYLVIGTGKKITLECSQTMGHDKMYWYQQDPGMELHLIHYSYGVNSTEKGDLSSESTVSRIRTEHFPLTLESARPSHTSQYLCASSPVYEQFFGPGTRLTVL.

This clone was detected a few times. Other DNA sequences in this sample translate to the same CDR3. The chain is built from TRBV15 and TRBJ2-1, with D possibly being TRBD2 (5 bases). Trimming removed 0 bases from V and 2 bases from J, with 8 bases in between. Germline V gene data show CDR1 as LNHNV and CDR2 as YYDKDF (reference sequence). This CDR3 is built from 15 residues. CDR3 in DNA: TGTGCCACCAGCAGAGATTCGGGAACCTACAATGAGCAGTTCTTC. It encodes CATSRDSGTYNEQFF.

The CDR3 loop is CASSMRAGTGGTGELFF. In DNA, the CDR3 is TGTGCCAGTAGTATGAGGGCCGGGACAGGGGGCACCGGGGAGCTGTTTTTT. The V gene is TRBV19, the J gene TRBJ2-2; 11 bases are shared with TRBD1. Germline V gives CDR1 LNHDA, CDR2 SQIVND (reference sequence). The CDR3 runs 17 residues. J gave up 4 bases and V 3 bases, and 7 bases lay outside the gene matches.

V gene TRBV11-1 combines with J gene TRBJ1-1; no clear D gene. Germline V gene data show CDR1 as SGHAT and CDR2 as FQDESV (reference sequence). The CDR3 has 13 residues. Trimming left V 5 bases short and J 4 bases short, with 11 bases between. The CDR3 reads CASSRTVTTEAFF. In nucleotides, the CDR3 is TGTGCCAGCAGCCGTACGGTAACCACTGAAGCTTTCTTT.

V usage is TRBV18 and J usage is TRBJ2-1; 8 bases are shared with TRBD2. CDR1 and CDR2 from the germline V gene are KGHSH and LQKENI. The junction had 10 bases not matched to a gene; V was cut back by 1 base and J by 5 bases. The CDR3 consists of 17 residues. The CDR3 region is CASSPRQAGVGDNEQFF. CDR3 sequence (DNA): TGTGCCAGCTCACCACGGCAAGCGGGAGTAGGTGACAATGAGCAGTTCTTC.

The chain couples TRBV30 to TRBJ1-2; possible D gene TRBD1, 5 bases. Trimming shortened V by 4 bases and J by 7 bases, and 13 bases separated the two germline ends. CDR1 and CDR2 from the germline V gene are GTSNPN and SVGIG (reference sequence). This CDR3 comprises 12 residues. CDR3 nucleotides: TGTGCCTGGACTGGGGGTTGGGGTGGCTACACCTTC. Translation: CAWTGGWGGYTF. Together with reference TRBV30 and TRBJ1-2, the CDR3 gives the full variable domain: SQTIHQWPATLVQPVGSPLSLECTVEGTSNPNLYWYRQAAGRGLQLLFYSVGIGQISSEVPQNLSASRPQDRQFILSSKKLLLSDSGFYLCAWTGGWGGYTFGSGTRLTVV.

V and J are TRBV7-6 and TRBJ2-7; either TRBD1 or TRBD2 may supply D (5 bases each). The germline V gene encodes CDR1 SGHVS and CDR2 FNYEAQ. The CDR3 sequence is 14 residues long. Trimming pared 1 base from V and 6 bases from J, leaving 13 bases between. Here the CDR3 DNA reads TGTGCCAGCAGCTTAGAGCGAGGGGCAGGCGAGCAGTACTTC. Protein product: CASSLERGAGEQYF.

This sequence joins TRBV27 and TRBJ2-1; D gene uncertain. Trimming took 3 bases from V and 3 from J, leaving 6 bases between them. This CDR3 spans 13 amino acids. Per the germline V gene, CDR1 is MNHEY and CDR2 is SMNVEV (reference sequence). CDR3 sequence: CASSFGVYNEQFF. The CDR3 bases are TGTGCCAGCAGTTTCGGAGTCTACAATGAGCAGTTCTTC.

This chain uses TRBV6-4 with TRBJ2-2, with 7 positions matching TRBD1. Germline loops: CDR1 MRHNA, CDR2 SNTAGT. The CDR3 is made up of 16 amino acids. V lost 2 bases, J lost 1 base, and 4 bases stayed unmatched. CDR3 bases: TGTGCCAGCAGTGACGAGGGACAGCAGAACACCGGGGAGCTGTTTTTT. It yields the protein CASSDEGQQNTGELFF.

This rearrangement joins TRBV18 to TRBJ1-4; D gene ambiguous. Trimming took 3 bases from V and 4 from J, leaving 12 bases between them. Germline CDR1 KGHSH, CDR2 LQKENI. The CDR3 runs 15 residues. The CDR3 sequence is CASSPFGRGNEKLFF. The CDR3, as DNA: TGTGCCAGCTCACCTTTCGGCAGAGGTAATGAAAAACTGTTTTTT. The whole variable domain, filled in from reference TRBV18 and TRBJ1-4, reads NAGVMQNPRHLVRRRGQEARLRCSPMKGHSHVYWYRQLPEEGLKFMVYLQKENIIDESGMPKERFSAEFPKEGPSILRIQQVVRGDSAAYFCASSPFGRGNEKLFFGSGTQLSVL.

The gene calls are TRBV9 and TRBJ2-5, with D perhaps matching TRBD1 (5 bases). V gave up 4 bases and J gave up 5 bases, with 18 bases separating them. The CDR3 has 15 amino acids. The V gene's germline CDR1 is SGDLS and CDR2 YYNGEE. This CDR3 reads CASSPLGRGGETQYF. The CDR3 nucleotides read TGTGCCAGCAGCCCCCTTGGAAGGGGCGGCGAGACCCAGTACTTC.

This clone occurred once. V usage is TRBV6-6 and J usage is TRBJ2-3; D unresolved. Trimming left V 2 bases short and J 0 bases short, with 9 bases between. The CDR3 spans 15 residues. Germline loops: CDR1 MNHNY, CDR2 SVGAGI (reference sequence). The CDR3 loop is CASSYNSPSTDTQYF. Here the CDR3 DNA reads TGTGCCAGCAGTTACAACTCCCCCAGCACAGATACGCAGTATTTT.

The V gene is TRBV6-6, the J gene TRBJ1-1; D gene unclear. The CDR3 extends over 13 amino acids. Germline lookup yields CDR1 MNHNY and CDR2 SVGAGI (reference sequence). V shed 6 bases and J shed 1 base, with 9 bases lying between them. The CDR3 coding sequence is TGTGCCAGCAGCCTTGGGAGGAACACTGAAGCTTTCTTT. As protein: CASSLGRNTEAFF.

The chain has TRBV3-1 (or the pseudogene TRBV3-2) and TRBJ1-2, with TRBD1 as a possible D gene (5 bases). This CDR3 is 15 amino acids long. CDR1 is LGHDT, CDR2 YNNKEL, per germline (reference sequence). V lost 0 bases and J lost 5, with 13 bases in between. DNA of the CDR3: TGTGCCAGCAGCCAAGAACGGAGGGGATTTTATGGCTACACCTTC. This codes for CASSQERRGFYGYTF.

The gene calls are TRBV11-3 and TRBJ1-2, with TRBD1 matching over 9 bases. Per the germline V gene, CDR1 is SGHNT and CDR2 is YENEEA. The V segment lost 5 bases and the J segment 0 bases; nucleotides outside the gene matches: 4. The CDR3 covers 15 residues. CDR3 protein: CASSPGQGTNYGYTF. CDR3 nucleotide sequence: TGTGCCAGCAGCCCCGGACAGGGGACTAACTATGGCTACACCTTC.

This chain joins TRBV19 and TRBJ2-2, with D maybe TRBD2 (6 bases). There are 16 residues in the CDR3. The germline V gene encodes CDR1 LNHDA and CDR2 SQIVND (reference sequence). Trimming removed 4 bases at V and 6 bases at J, with 18 bases between. The CDR3 here is CASSSSSGEFSGELFF. DNA for the CDR3: TGTGCCAGTAGTAGTAGCTCGGGAGAATTTTCCGGGGAGCTGTTTTTT.

The chain is built from TRBV7-9 and TRBJ2-5; a possible D gene is TRBD1 (8 bases). Germline V gene sequence: CDR1 SEHNR, CDR2 FQNEAQ (reference sequence). The CDR3 is 15 residues long. Between the trimmed V and J ends, which lost 1 base and 5 bases, there was a span of 14 bases. The CDR3: CASSLGDRREETQYF. The CDR3 DNA sequence: TGTGCCAGCAGCTTAGGGGACAGGCGGGAGGAGACCCAGTACTTC.

This clone has just one count. The chain combines TRBV23-1 with TRBJ1-2, with 11 bases fitting TRBD1. TRBV23-1 falls under the ORF class, with uncertain function. This CDR3 region has 15 residues. Unmatched junction bases numbered 4, after V lost 0 bases and J lost 7 bases. CDR3 in DNA: TGCGCCAGCAGTCAATCTGGGACAGGGGGTGTTGGCTACACCTTC. This gives the protein CASSQSGTGGVGYTF.

V gene TRBV6-1 combines with J gene TRBJ2-7; D might be TRBD2 (5 bases). Per germline, CDR1 MNHNS and CDR2 SASEGT. The V gene lost 6 bases and the J gene lost 2 bases, with 20 bases spanning the gap. The length of the CDR3 is 16 residues. This chain's CDR3 is CASSESGLQITYEQYF. Here the CDR3 DNA reads TGTGCCAGCAGCGAATCCGGACTCCAGATCACCTACGAGCAGTACTTC.

J is TRBJ1-1 and V is TRBV11-2; D ambiguous. Germline V gives CDR1 SGHAT, CDR2 FQNNGV. The CDR3 contains 15 residues. Deletions cut 4 bases from V and 2 bases from J, with 14 bases between. CDR3 DNA sequence: TGTGCCAGCAGCTCCCCAATCCGGGGTAACACTGAAGCTTTCTTT. Translating gives CASSSPIRGNTEAFF.

V and J are TRBV5-1 and TRBJ2-5; D ambiguous. This CDR3 comprises 11 residues. The germline gives CDR1 SGHRS, CDR2 YFSETQ. V lost 3 bases to trimming and J lost 5 bases, with 5 bases between them. CDR3 region: CASSSRETQYF. CDR3 nucleotide sequence: TGCGCCAGCAGCTCCCGTGAGACCCAGTACTTC.

The chain couples TRBV24-1 to TRBJ2-1; D is possibly TRBD1 (5 bases). The V gene's germline CDR1 is KGHDR and CDR2 SFDVKD. The V and J ends lost 5 bases and 6 bases respectively, with 19 bases between them. This CDR3 contains 16 residues. The CDR3 DNA follows: TGTGCCACCAGTGCTCCGACAGCCACCACCTCCAATGAGCAGTTCTTC. It yields the protein CATSAPTATTSNEQFF.

This clone was detected only once. The V call is TRBV7-9, the J call TRBJ1-2, with 7 nucleotides matching TRBD1. J was trimmed by 0 bases and V by 1 base; bases with no gene match: 11. The CDR3 sequence is 18 residues long. Per germline, CDR1 SEHNR and CDR2 FQNEAQ (reference sequence). CDR3 coding DNA: TGTGCCAGCAGCTTAGGGTCGACAGGGACATCTACTAACTATGGCTACACCTTC. Protein: CASSLGSTGTSTNYGYTF.

CDR3 protein: CASGSDRANTEAFF. In nucleotides, the CDR3 is TGTGCCAGCGGGAGTGACAGGGCGAACACTGAAGCTTTCTTT. The V and J genes are TRBV9 and TRBJ1-1, with 7 positions matching TRBD1. Germline V lookup: CDR1 SGDLS, CDR2 YYNGEE. The CDR3 loop spans 14 amino acids. V shed 7 bases and J 1 base; nucleotides not matched to a gene: 7.

This chain links TRBV6-5 with TRBJ1-2; 7 nucleotides agree with TRBD1. The germline CDR1 and CDR2 sequences are MNHEY and SVGAGI. The V and J ends lost 10 bases and 5 bases, in that order; junction bases with no gene match: 7. The CDR3 has 12 amino acids. The CDR3 loop reads CATRQGSYGYTF. In DNA, the CDR3 is TGTGCCACCCGACAGGGTTCTTATGGCTACACCTTC.

This clone came up once. The gene calls are TRBV27 and TRBJ1-6; a possible D gene is TRBD1 (5 bases). Trimming pared 1 base from V and 8 bases from J, leaving 15 bases between. This CDR3 is built from 16 residues. The germline CDR1 and CDR2 sequences are MNHEY and SMNVEV (reference sequence). The CDR3 DNA reads TGTGCCAGCAGTTTATACTCCGGGGCCCCCTATTCACCCCTCCACTTT. Amino acids: CASSLYSGAPYSPLHF.

V is TRBV14 and J is TRBJ2-1; D is uncertain. V was clipped by 1 base and J by 0 bases, with 7 bases between them. Germline CDR1 SGHDN, CDR2 FVKESK. CDR3 length: 15 amino acids. The CDR3 protein is CASSQGQSSYNEQFF. CDR3 sequence (DNA): TGTGCCAGCAGCCAAGGTCAGAGCTCCTACAATGAGCAGTTCTTC.

This clone showed up just once. V and J are TRBV5-8 and TRBJ1-4; D might be TRBD1 (6 bases). Trimming cost V 3 bases and J 3 bases, with 9 bases left between them. CDR1 and CDR2 from the germline V gene are SGHTS and YDEGEE. This CDR3 comprises 14 residues. The CDR3 here is CASSSQGANEKLFF. Here the CDR3 DNA reads TGTGCCAGCAGCTCACAGGGTGCTAATGAAAAACTGTTTTTT.